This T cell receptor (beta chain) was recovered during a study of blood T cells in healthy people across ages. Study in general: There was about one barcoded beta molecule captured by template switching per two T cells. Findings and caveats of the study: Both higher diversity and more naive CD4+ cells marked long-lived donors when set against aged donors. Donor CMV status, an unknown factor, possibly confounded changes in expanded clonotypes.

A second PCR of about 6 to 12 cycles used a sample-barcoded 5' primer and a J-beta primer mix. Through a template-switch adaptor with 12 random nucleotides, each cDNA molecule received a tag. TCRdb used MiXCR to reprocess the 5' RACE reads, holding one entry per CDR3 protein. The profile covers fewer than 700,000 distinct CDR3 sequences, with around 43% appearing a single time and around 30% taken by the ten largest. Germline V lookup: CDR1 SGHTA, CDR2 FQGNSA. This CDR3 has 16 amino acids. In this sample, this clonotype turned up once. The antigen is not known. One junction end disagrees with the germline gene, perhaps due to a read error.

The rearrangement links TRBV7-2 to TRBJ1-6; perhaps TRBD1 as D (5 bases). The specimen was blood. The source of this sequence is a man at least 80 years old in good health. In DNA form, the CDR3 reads TGTGCCGGCAGCTTAAGACGGGGGGAGAGCCTTTCACCCCTCCACTTT. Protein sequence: CAGSLRRGESLSPLHF.